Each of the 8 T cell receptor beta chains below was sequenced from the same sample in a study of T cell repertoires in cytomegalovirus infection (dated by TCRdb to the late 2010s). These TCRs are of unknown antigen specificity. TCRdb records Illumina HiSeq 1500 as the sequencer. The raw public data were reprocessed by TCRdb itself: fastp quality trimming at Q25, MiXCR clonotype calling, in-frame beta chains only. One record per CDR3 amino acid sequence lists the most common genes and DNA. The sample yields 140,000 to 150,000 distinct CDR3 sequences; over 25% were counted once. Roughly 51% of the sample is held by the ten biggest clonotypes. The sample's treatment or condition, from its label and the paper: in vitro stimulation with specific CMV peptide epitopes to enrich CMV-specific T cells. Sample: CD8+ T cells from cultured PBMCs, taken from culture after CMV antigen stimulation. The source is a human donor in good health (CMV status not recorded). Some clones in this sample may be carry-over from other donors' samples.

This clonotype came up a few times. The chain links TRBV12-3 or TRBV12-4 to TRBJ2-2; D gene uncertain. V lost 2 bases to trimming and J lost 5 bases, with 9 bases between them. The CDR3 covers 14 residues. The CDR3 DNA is TGTGCCAGCAGTTTACAGATGATTACCGGGGAGCTGTTTTTT. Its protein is CASSLQMITGELFF.

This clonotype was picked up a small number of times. The CDR3 region is CAAAVISVNEQFF. CDR3 sequence (DNA): TGTGCCGCAGCAGTGATCAGCGTCAATGAGCAGTTCTTC. The chain has TRBV2 and TRBJ2-1; D call uncertain. Trimming stripped 11 bases from V and 6 bases from J, with 17 bases between. Looked up from germline, CDR1 is SNHLY and CDR2 is FYNNEI. This CDR3 is built from 13 residues.

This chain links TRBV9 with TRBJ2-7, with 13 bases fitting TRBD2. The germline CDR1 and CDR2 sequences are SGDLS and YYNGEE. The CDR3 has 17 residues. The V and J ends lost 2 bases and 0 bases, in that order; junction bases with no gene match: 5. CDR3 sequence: CASSVGTSGAGSYEQYF. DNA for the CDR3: TGTGCCAGCAGCGTGGGGACTAGCGGGGCGGGCTCCTACGAGCAGTACTTC.

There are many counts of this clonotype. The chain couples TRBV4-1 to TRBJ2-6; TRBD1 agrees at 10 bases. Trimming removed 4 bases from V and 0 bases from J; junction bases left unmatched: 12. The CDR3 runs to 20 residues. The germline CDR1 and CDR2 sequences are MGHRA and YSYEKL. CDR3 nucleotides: TGCGCCAGCAGCCCCGGGGGACAGGGGACTTCGTTCTCTGGGGCCAACGTCCTGACTTTC. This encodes CASSPGGQGTSFSGANVLTF.

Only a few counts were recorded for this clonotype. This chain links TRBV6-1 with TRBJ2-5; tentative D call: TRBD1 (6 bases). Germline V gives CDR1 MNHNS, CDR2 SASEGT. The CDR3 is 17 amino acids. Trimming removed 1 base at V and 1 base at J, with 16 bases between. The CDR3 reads CASSEERTEWPQETQYF. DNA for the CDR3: TGTGCCAGCAGTGAAGAGAGGACAGAATGGCCCCAAGAGACCCAGTACTTC.

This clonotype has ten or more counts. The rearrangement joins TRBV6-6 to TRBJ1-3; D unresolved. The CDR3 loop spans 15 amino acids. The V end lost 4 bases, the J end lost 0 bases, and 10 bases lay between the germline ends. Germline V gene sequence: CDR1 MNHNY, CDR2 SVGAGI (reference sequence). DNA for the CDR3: TGTGCCAGCAGTTCGAGATCCCTCTCTGGAAACACCATATATTTT. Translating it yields CASSSRSLSGNTIYF.

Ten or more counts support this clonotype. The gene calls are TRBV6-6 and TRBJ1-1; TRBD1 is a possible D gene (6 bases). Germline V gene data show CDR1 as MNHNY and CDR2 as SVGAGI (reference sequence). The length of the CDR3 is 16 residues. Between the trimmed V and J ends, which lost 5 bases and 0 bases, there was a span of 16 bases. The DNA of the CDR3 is TGTGCCAGCAGTAACGGGGGCGAGCGGGTGAACACTGAAGCTTTCTTT. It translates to CASSNGGERVNTEAFF.

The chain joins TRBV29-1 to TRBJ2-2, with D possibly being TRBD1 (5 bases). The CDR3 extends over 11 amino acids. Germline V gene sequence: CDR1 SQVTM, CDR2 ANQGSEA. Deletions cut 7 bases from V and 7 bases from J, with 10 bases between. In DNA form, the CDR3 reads TGCAGCGCTGCAGGGAACGGGGAGCTGTTTTTT. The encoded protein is CSAAGNGELFF.